This T cell receptor (beta chain) was profiled in a study of blood T cells in healthy people across ages. A second PCR, run for about 7 to 11 cycles, used a sample-barcoded 5' primer plus a J-beta primer mix. MiXCR, run by TCRdb on the 5' RACE reads, gives a single entry per CDR3 protein. This table has fewer than 2 million distinct CDR3 sequences, about two fifths appearing once. There are 14 residues in the CDR3. Germline V gives CDR1 SGHTA, CDR2 FQGTGA. J gave up 5 bases and V 6 bases, and 6 bases lay outside the gene matches. The total RNA that was extracted per sample amounted to at least 5.5 micrograms. This clonotype was observed many times.

The specimen sequenced was blood. This chain links TRBV7-3 with TRBJ1-2; 10 positions match TRBD1. The receptor's source is a human donor in good health. The CDR3 protein is CASSLSGQGYGYTF. The CDR3 DNA reads TGTGCCAGCAGTTTATCGGGACAGGGGTATGGCTACACCTTC.